The following is a TCR beta chain sequence with its context. Its antigen is unidentified. The conserved final phenylalanine or tryptophan is absent from the CDR3, which likely points to a read error. Reverse transcription of all isolated RNA meant that expressed TCRB transcripts were sequenced. Several million reads were obtained on average from naive, central memory and regulatory T cell samples. TCRdb's table, derived via immunoSEQ multiplex PCR, lists solely in-frame clones and lacks some. The sample lists about half a million clones, roughly 30% seen once, with around 0.065% in the top ten. Germline CDR1 is ENHRY and CDR2 is SYGVKD. V lost 4 bases and J 6 bases, leaving 9 bases between the germline ends. CDR3 length: 12 residues. This record belongs to a study of beta chain features in type 1 diabetes. The study, taken as a whole, reports: TCRB repertoires of naive, central memory and Treg cells appeared more similar among patients than among healthy donors. Type 1 diabetes patients showed a moderate but significant shortening of TCRB CDR3s in all four CD4+ subsets.

Sample: naive CD4+ T cells from blood. The chain links TRBV10-3 to TRBJ1-2; maybe TRBD1 (5 bases). This receptor was taken from a man aged 18 to 29 in good health. The CDR3 spells CAISAPGDGYTL. For the CDR3, the DNA is TGTGCCATCAGTGCCCCGGGGGATGGCTACACCCTC.